This T cell receptor (beta chain) is drawn from a study of blood T cell repertoires in COVID-19. Study-wide background: Material from acute and convalescent COVID-19 was sourced from the United States, Italy and Spain. T cells, B-cell-depleted T cells, or PBMCs supplied cDNA or gDNA.

In the original workflow: How many nucleated cells were present was estimated from reference gene primer amplification. Some clones are missing from TCRdb's copy, which holds only in-frame ones; the method was immunoSEQ multiplex PCR. V, J and clone size are taken as reported in that table, and D and trimming were inferred from the DNA itself. The data show roughly 380,000 clones, with over 75% seen just once and about 1.6% held by the top ten. Seattle patients were enrolled during active infection and followed longitudinally. The CDR3 is 15 residues long. V lost 0 bases and J 0 bases, leaving 6 bases between the germline ends. Germline lookup yields CDR1 MNHEY and CDR2 SVGAGI.

This receptor was taken from a woman aged 40 to 49 with COVID-19, enrolled during active disease. Material: peripheral blood. This chain connects TRBV6-5 to TRBJ1-5; D not certain. CDR3 bases: TGTGCCAGCAGTTACTCGAGAGATAGCAATCAGCCCCAGCATTTT. Translated, it gives CASSYSRDSNQPQHF.